This T cell receptor (beta chain) comes out of a study of shared clonotypes between healthy human individuals. General study results and limits: Clonotypes shared by all four donors outscored non-shared clonotypes in generation probability.

In this sample, this clone turned up once. Its antigen is undetermined. Assay: immunoSEQ multiplex PCR; the TCRdb copy retains only in-frame clones and omits some. Of 1.6 million or so clones listed, 98% were seen once; the top ten hold roughly 0.36%. Trimming left V 0 bases short and J 0 bases short, with 3 bases between. The CDR3 loop spans 14 amino acids. Germline CDR1 is SGHDN and CDR2 is FVKESK. The receptor was derived from a man in his thirties or forties in good health. The sample consisted of naive CD4+ T cells sorted from blood. The subset here: CD45RA+ positively selected. The V call is TRBV14, the J call TRBJ1-3; D unclear. CDR3 nucleotides: TGTGCCAGCAGCCAAGATATCTCTGGAAACACCATATATTTT. Protein: CASSQDISGNTIYF.